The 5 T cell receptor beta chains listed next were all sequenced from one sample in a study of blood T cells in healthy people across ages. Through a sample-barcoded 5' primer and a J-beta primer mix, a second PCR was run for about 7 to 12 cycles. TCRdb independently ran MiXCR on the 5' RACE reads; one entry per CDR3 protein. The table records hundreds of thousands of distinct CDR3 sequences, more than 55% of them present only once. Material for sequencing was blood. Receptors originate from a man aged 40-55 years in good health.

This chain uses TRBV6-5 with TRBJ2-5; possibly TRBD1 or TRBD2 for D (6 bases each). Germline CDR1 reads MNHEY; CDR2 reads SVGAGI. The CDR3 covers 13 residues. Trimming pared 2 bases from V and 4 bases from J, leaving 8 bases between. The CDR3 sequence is CASSYGGPETQYF. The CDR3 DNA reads TGTGCCAGCAGTTACGGGGGGCCAGAGACCCAGTACTTC.

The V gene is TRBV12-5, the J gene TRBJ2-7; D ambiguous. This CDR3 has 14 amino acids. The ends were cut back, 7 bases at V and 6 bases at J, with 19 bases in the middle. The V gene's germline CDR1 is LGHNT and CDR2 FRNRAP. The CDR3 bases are TGTGCTAGTGCCGTGGACCTCACACTACGCGAGCAGTACTTC. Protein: CASAVDLTLREQYF.

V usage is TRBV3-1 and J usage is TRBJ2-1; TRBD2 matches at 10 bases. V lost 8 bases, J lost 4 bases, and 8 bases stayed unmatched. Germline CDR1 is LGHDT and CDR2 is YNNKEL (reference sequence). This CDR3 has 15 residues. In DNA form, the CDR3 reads TGTGCCAGCTATTCTAGCGGGAGTGAGTACAATGAGCAGTTCTTC. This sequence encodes CASYSSGSEYNEQFF.

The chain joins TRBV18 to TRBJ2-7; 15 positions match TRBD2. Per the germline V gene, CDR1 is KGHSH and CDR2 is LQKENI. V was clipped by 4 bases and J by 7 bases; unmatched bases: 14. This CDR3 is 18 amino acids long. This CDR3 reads CASSLGTSGRPEINEQYF. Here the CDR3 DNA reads TGTGCCAGCTCACTCGGGACTAGCGGGAGGCCGGAGATCAATGAGCAGTACTTC.

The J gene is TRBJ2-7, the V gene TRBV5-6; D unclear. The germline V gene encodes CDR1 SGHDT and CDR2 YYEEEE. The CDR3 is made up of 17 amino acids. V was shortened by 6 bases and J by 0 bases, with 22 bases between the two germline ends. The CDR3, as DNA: TGTGCCAGCAACAGACGTCTACTCGACTCGGGCTCCTACGAGCAGTACTTC. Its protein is CASNRRLLDSGSYEQYF.